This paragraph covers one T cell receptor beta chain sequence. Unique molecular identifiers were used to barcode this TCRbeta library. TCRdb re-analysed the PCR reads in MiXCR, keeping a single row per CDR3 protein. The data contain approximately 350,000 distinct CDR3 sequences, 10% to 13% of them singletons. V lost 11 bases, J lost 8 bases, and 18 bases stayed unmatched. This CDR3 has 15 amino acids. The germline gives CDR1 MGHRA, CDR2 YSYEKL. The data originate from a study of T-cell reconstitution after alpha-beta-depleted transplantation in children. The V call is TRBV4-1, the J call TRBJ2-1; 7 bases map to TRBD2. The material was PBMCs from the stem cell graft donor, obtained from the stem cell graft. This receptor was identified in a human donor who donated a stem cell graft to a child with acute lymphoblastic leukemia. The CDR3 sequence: CAFSKREGRGDEQFF. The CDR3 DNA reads TGCGCCTTTTCCAAGCGGGAAGGTAGGGGCGATGAGCAGTTCTTC.